This T cell receptor (beta chain) is from a study of T cells after yellow fever vaccination. Per the germline V gene, CDR1 is SGHRS and CDR2 is YFSETQ. The V and J ends lost 8 bases and 1 base respectively, with 25 bases between them. CDR3 length: 17 amino acids. Each CDR3 protein gets one entry after TCRdb re-called the 5' RACE reads with MiXCR. The sample lists 200,000 to 250,000 distinct CDR3 sequences, 6.9% occurring once. This clonotype was detected once. This TCR came from a man aged 25 to 40 who received the YFV17D yellow fever vaccine. This rearrangement joins TRBV5-1 to TRBJ2-7; possibly TRBD2 for D (6 bases). Here the sequenced sample was CD4+ T cells sorted from PBMCs, taken 15 days after the yellow fever booster vaccination. CDR3 protein: CARSPTIVSGVSYEQYF. The CDR3 DNA sequence: TGCGCCAGAAGCCCAACTATCGTGTCGGGAGTATCCTACGAGCAGTACTTC. Full variable domain (remainder filled in from reference TRBV5-1 and TRBJ2-7): KAGVTQTPRYLIKTRGQQVTLSCSPISGHRSVSWYQQTPGQGLQFLFEYFSETQRNKGNFPGRFSGRQFSNSRSEMNVSTLELGDSALYLCARSPTIVSGVSYEQYFGPGTRLTVT.